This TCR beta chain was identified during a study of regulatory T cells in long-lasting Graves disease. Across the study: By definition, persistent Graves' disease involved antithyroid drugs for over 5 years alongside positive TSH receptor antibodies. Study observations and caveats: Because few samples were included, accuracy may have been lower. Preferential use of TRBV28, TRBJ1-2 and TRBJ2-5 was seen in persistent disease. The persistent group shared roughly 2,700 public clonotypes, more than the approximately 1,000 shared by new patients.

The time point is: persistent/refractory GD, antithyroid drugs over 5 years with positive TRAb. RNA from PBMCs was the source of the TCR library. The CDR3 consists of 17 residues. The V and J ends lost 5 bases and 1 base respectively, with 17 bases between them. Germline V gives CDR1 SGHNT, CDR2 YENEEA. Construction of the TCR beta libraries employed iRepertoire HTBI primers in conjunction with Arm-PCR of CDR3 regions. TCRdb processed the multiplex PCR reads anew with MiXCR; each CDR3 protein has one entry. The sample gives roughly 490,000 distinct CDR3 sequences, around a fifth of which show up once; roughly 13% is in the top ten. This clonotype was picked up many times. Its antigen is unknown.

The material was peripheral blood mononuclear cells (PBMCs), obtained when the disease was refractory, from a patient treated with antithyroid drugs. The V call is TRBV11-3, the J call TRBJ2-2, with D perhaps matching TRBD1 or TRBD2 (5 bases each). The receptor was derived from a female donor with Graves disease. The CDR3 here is CASSPGPRGENTGELFF. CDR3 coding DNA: TGTGCCAGCAGCCCGGGTCCTCGGGGCGAGAACACCGGGGAGCTGTTTTTT. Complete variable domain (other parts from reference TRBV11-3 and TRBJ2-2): EAGVVQSPRYKIIEKKQPVAFWCNPISGHNTLYWYLQNLGQGPELLIRYENEEAVDDSQLPKDRFSAERLKGVDSTLKIQPAELGDSAVYLCASSPGPRGENTGELFFGEGSRLTVL.